A selection of T cell receptor beta chains follows, all from one sample in a study of blood T cell repertoires in COVID-19. Some clones are missing from TCRdb's copy, which holds only in-frame ones; the method was immunoSEQ multiplex PCR. Among approximately 110,000 clones listed, around 85% were seen once. Sequenced sample: peripheral blood. The receptors were gathered from a human donor in a cohort sampled during active COVID-19. The CDR3 runs from the conserved cysteine through the conserved F or W. The order of the fields is clone size, V gene, D gene, J gene, CDR3 protein, CDR3 DNA. The D gene is left open where the match is weak. Clone size, where shown, is once, few, many, or a class for clones that have expanded.

>NA|TRBV9|NA|TRBJ2-1
CASSATGTSYNEQFF
TGTGCCAGCAGCGCAACCGGGACAAGCTACAATGAGCAGTTCTTC
>NA|TRBV7-9|NA|TRBJ1-4
CASSSTGGLEKLFF
TGTGCCAGCAGCTCCACGGGGGGGTTGGAAAAACTGTTTTTT
>NA|TRBV19|TRBD2|TRBJ2-4
CASSNTGGKNIQYF
TGTGCCAGTAGTAATACGGGGGGCAAAAACATTCAGTACTTC
>NA|TRBV27|TRBD1|TRBJ2-7
CASSYGTVYEQYF
TGTGCCAGCAGTTACGGGACAGTCTACGAGCAGTACTTC
>few|TRBV6-6|NA|TRBJ1-3
CASSPRPLRFSGNTIYF
TGTGCCAGCAGTCCCCGCCCTCTACGTTTCTCTGGAAACACCATATATTTT
>NA|TRBV5-1|TRBD1|TRBJ2-1
CASSLFPAGGYNEQFF
TGCGCCAGCAGCTTGTTCCCGGCAGGGGGTTACAATGAGCAGTTCTTC
>once|TRBV7-6|TRBD2|TRBJ2-7
CASSFSPPGGSNEQYF
TGTGCCAGCAGCTTTAGCCCACCGGGGGGGTCCAACGAGCAGTACTTC
>NA|TRBV19|TRBD1|TRBJ2-5
CASSSRTGTQETQYF
TGTGCCAGTAGTTCCCGGACAGGGACCCAAGAGACCCAGTACTTC
>NA|TRBV30|NA|TRBJ2-7
CAWSPPVVGSYEQYF
TGTGCCTGGAGTCCTCCCGTGGTCGGGTCCTACGAGCAGTACTTC
>NA|TRBV2|TRBD2|TRBJ2-1
CASSDLAGGPGEQFF
TGTGCCAGCAGTGATTTAGCGGGGGGGCCGGGTGAGCAGTTCTTC
>few|TRBV6-1|TRBD1|TRBJ2-7
CASSEADRSYEQYF
TGTGCCAGCAGTGAAGCGGACAGGTCCTACGAGCAGTACTTC
>NA|TRBV6-2/TRBV6-3|TRBD1|TRBJ2-1
CASSYGDRVYNEQFF
TGTGCCAGCAGTTACGGGGACAGGGTCTACAATGAGCAGTTCTTC
>NA|TRBV6-5|TRBD1|TRBJ1-1
CASTWDRVNTEAFF
TGTGCCAGCACCTGGGACAGGGTGAACACTGAAGCTTTCTTT
>NA|TRBV7-2|NA|TRBJ1-2
CASSLESGRDALGYTF
TGTGCCAGCAGCTTAGAGTCGGGCAGGGATGCCCTGGGCTACACCTTC
>NA|TRBV28|NA|TRBJ1-2
CASSPPMYGYTF
TGTGCCAGCAGCCCCCCTATGTATGGCTACACCTTC
>NA|TRBV30|TRBD1|TRBJ1-4
CAWTLTGQGRLFF
TGTGCCTGGACTCTGACGGGACAGGGGAGACTGTTTTTT
>NA|TRBV19|TRBD2|TRBJ2-1
CASSMGRLAGGSYNEQFF
TGTGCCAGTAGTATGGGGAGACTAGCGGGGGGCTCTTACAATGAGCAGTTCTTC
>once|TRBV11-2|NA|TRBJ2-1
CASQRGGSYNEQFF
TGTGCCAGCCAGAGGGGGGGCTCCTACAATGAGCAGTTCTTC
>NA|TRBV19|TRBD1|TRBJ2-3
CASSDRGGVDTQYF
TGTGCCAGTAGCGACAGGGGTGGAGTAGATACGCAGTATTTT
>NA|TRBV9|NA|TRBJ2-2
CASSVGVLGGQTGELFF
TGTGCCAGCAGCGTAGGCGTTCTGGGGGGGCAAACCGGGGAGCTGTTTTTT
>NA|TRBV10-3|TRBD1|TRBJ2-7
CAISAGQGGTYEQYF
TGTGCCATCAGTGCTGGACAGGGAGGAACCTACGAGCAGTACTTC
>NA|TRBV13|TRBD1|TRBJ2-1
CASSFTGTGGWNEQFF
TGTGCCAGCAGCTTCACTGGGACAGGGGGCTGGAATGAGCAGTTCTTC
>NA|TRBV6-6|NA|TRBJ1-2
CASRVGADYGYTF
TGTGCCAGCAGGGTAGGGGCAGATTATGGCTACACCTTC
>NA|TRBV5-1|NA|TRBJ2-7
CASSLRRAEEQYF
TGCGCCAGCAGCTTAAGGAGGGCCGAAGAGCAGTACTTC
>NA|TRBV24-1|NA|TRBJ2-1
CATSAGQTNEQFF
TGTGCCACCAGTGCCGGACAGACCAATGAGCAGTTCTTC
>NA|TRBV11-2|TRBD2|TRBJ2-3
CASSSRLAGDSTDTQYF
TGTGCCAGCAGCTCTCGACTAGCGGGGGATAGCACAGATACGCAGTATTTT
>NA|TRBV6-2/TRBV6-3|NA|TRBJ1-1
CASTPRGSSWDTEAFF
TGTGCCAGCACCCCAAGGGGCTCATCTTGGGACACTGAAGCTTTCTTT
>NA|TRBV28|NA|TRBJ1-6
CASTSRYNSPLHF
TGTGCCAGCACCTCGAGGTATAATTCACCCCTCCACTTT
>NA|TRBV28|TRBD1|TRBJ2-3
CASSPTGGKLDTQYF
TGTGCCAGCAGTCCTACAGGGGGCAAGTTGGATACGCAGTATTTT
>NA|TRBV15|TRBD1|TRBJ2-6
CATSSLDRAGANVLTF
TGTGCCACCAGCAGCCTCGACAGGGCTGGGGCCAACGTCCTGACTTTC
>NA|TRBV18|NA|TRBJ2-1
CASSPGGVEQFF
TGTGCCAGCTCACCTGGAGGGGTTGAGCAGTTCTTC
>NA|TRBV6-5|NA|TRBJ1-1
CASSNPGHPTEAFF
TGTGCCAGCAGTAACCCCGGACACCCCACTGAAGCTTTCTTT
>NA|TRBV7-3|NA|TRBJ1-3
CASSRGSGNTIYF
TGTGCCAGCAGCCGCGGCTCTGGAAACACCATATATTTT
>NA|TRBV19|NA|TRBJ1-1
CASSRNTEAFF
TGTGCCAGTAGCCGGAACACTGAAGCTTTCTTT
>NA|TRBV29-1|TRBD1|TRBJ2-7
CSVRDRLAYEQYF
TGCAGCGTCAGGGACAGGCTCGCCTACGAGCAGTACTTC
>NA|TRBV5-1|TRBD1|TRBJ2-5
CASSSRGQETQYF
TGCGCCAGCAGCTCGAGGGGACAGGAGACCCAGTACTTC
>NA|TRBV7-2|NA|TRBJ2-7
CASSSSSYEQYF
TGTGCCAGCAGCTCCAGCTCCTACGAGCAGTACTTC
>NA|TRBV9|TRBD1|TRBJ1-3
CASSVVDGTGGYGNTIYF
TGTGCCAGCAGCGTAGTGGATGGGACAGGGGGCTATGGAAACACCATATATTTT
>NA|TRBV6-2/TRBV6-3|TRBD2|TRBJ2-1
CASSYTGLAIANEQFF
TGTGCCAGCAGTTACACTGGACTAGCAATCGCCAATGAGCAGTTCTTC
>NA|TRBV6-4|NA|TRBJ1-4
CASSARSLGPGEKLFF
TGTGCCAGCAGTGCCCGTTCCCTGGGGCCTGGCGAAAAACTGTTTTTT
>NA|TRBV5-1|TRBD2|TRBJ2-3
CASSRGTSVGPTDTQYF
TGCGCCAGCAGCCGCGGGACTAGCGTAGGCCCCACAGATACGCAGTATTTT
>NA|TRBV7-2|TRBD1|TRBJ1-5
CASSSGTGYSNQPQHF
TGTGCCAGCAGTTCTGGGACAGGGTATAGCAATCAGCCCCAGCATTTT